The rows below give T cell receptor beta chains drawn from one sample of a study of tumor and adjacent non-tumor tissue in lung cancer. From the multiplex PCR reads, TCRdb called clonotypes with MiXCR, one entry per CDR3 protein. The data hold more than 85,000 distinct CDR3 sequences, with approximately 80% observed a single time. Sequencing input: lung tumor tissue. These receptors all come from a man between 65 and 80 years old with non-small cell lung cancer. CDR3s include the opening cysteine and the closing phenylalanine or tryptophan. A D gene is named only where the DNA matches it firmly. The size field is filled for only some rows; it gives once, few, many or a size class.

V gene	clone size	J gene	D gene	CDR3 DNA	CDR3 protein
TRBV28	NA	TRBJ1-3	TRBD1	TGTGCCAGCAGTTCCAAGACAGGGTTGAGATCTCGAAACACCATATATTTT	CASSSKTGLRSRNTIYF
TRBV6-2/TRBV6-3	many	TRBJ2-4	NA	TGTGCCAGCAGTTACTCGATGAGTGACATTCAGTACTTC	CASSYSMSDIQYF
TRBV11-2	NA	TRBJ2-1	NA	TGTGCCAGCGTTAGGGGATCCAGCACCGCCTCCTACAGTGAGCAGTTCTTC	CASVRGSSTASYSEQFF
TRBV6-5	NA	TRBJ2-3	NA	TGTGCCAACAGTAGACAACAGGGTCCAGATACGCAGTATTTT	CANSRQQGPDTQYF
TRBV4-1	NA	TRBJ2-5	NA	TGCGCCAGCAGCATGGGGACACCACAAGAGACCCAGTACTTC	CASSMGTPQETQYF
TRBV12-3/TRBV12-4	NA	TRBJ2-7	NA	TGTGCCCGCAGTTTTTGGGGGGAGGGGGAGGTCGGGTCCTACGAGCAGTACTTC	CARSFWGEGEVGSYEQYF
TRBV11-3	once	TRBJ1-1	NA	TGTACCAGCAGCCGAAACAGTGTCGGTGAAGCTTTCTTT	CTSSRNSVGEAFF
TRBV24-1	NA	TRBJ2-1	NA	TGTGCCACCAGTGATAGAAGCAGCTCCTACAATGAGCAGTTCTTC	CATSDRSSSYNEQFF
TRBV29-1	NA	TRBJ2-1	TRBD2	TGCAGCCTTTGGACTAGCACATCCTACAATGAGCAGTTCTTC	CSLWTSTSYNEQFF
TRBV5-6	few	TRBJ2-3	TRBD1	TGTGCCAGCAGCTTGTCGACTGGACAGGGAAGCAATCAGCCCCAGTATTTT	CASSLSTGQGSNQPQYF
TRBV5-6	NA	TRBJ2-7	NA	TGTGCCAGGTGCTTGAGAGGACGCCCGGACTACGAGCAGTACTTC	CARCLRGRPDYEQYF
TRBV12-3/TRBV12-4	NA	TRBJ1-5	NA	TGTGCCAGCAGCCCGACTGAGGGCAACCATCAGCCCCAGCATTTT	CASSPTEGNHQPQHF
TRBV11-3	NA	TRBJ1-1	NA	TGTACCAGCAGCTTCCGCGACAGATCCCTGAACACTGAAGCTTTCTTT	CTSSFRDRSLNTEAFF
TRBV6-5	many	TRBJ1-2	TRBD1	TGTGCCAGCAGTAGAGCGGGACAGGCCTATGGCTACACCTTC	CASSRAGQAYGYTF
TRBV6-6	few	TRBJ1-1	TRBD1	TGTACTAGCAGTTACTCACCGGGACAGGGAGACACTGAAGCTTTCTTT	CTSSYSPGQGDTEAFF
TRBV11-2	many	TRBJ1-6	NA	TGTGCCAGCAGCTTCCGACAGAATTCACCCCTCCACTTT	CASSFRQNSPLHF
TRBV6-6	NA	TRBJ2-4	NA	TGTGTCGGTAGTGGCGAGCAGGGGTTCGCTAAAAACATTCAGTATTTC	CVGSGEQGFAKNIQYF
TRBV11-2	NA	TRBJ2-3	NA	TGTGCCAGCAGCTTAGGGCCCGGCGGGGCAAATGTGCAGTATTTT	CASSLGPGGANVQYF
TRBV28	NA	TRBJ1-5	NA	TGTGCTAGCAGTTTAGGGACATGGGTCGGGGGGCAGCCCCAGCATTTT	CASSLGTWVGGQPQHF
TRBV6-1	NA	TRBJ2-1	NA	TGTACCAGTACCCTAAGGGGGGGCACCGGGTCCAATGAGCAGCTCTTC	CTSTLRGGTGSNEQLF
TRBV16	few	TRBJ2-7	NA	TGTGCCAGCAGCTTACCAGGGAGCTACGAGCAGTACTTC	CASSLPGSYEQYF
TRBV6-1	NA	TRBJ1-4	NA	TGTGCCAGCAGTGAACAGGGGACTAATGAAAAACCGTTTTTT	CASSEQGTNEKPFF
TRBV6-1	once	TRBJ1-4	TRBD1	TGTGCCAGCAGTGTTTCGACAGGGACTAATGAAAAGCTGTTTTTT	CASSVSTGTNEKLFF
TRBV7-9	NA	TRBJ1-1	NA	TGTGCCAGCAGTCCGGGGCATGGGTTGGACACTGAAGCTTTCTTT	CASSPGHGLDTEAFF
TRBV11-2	few	TRBJ1-1	NA	TGTGGTAGCAGCTTCGACGGGGGCCGGACTGAGGCTTTCTTT	CGSSFDGGRTEAFF